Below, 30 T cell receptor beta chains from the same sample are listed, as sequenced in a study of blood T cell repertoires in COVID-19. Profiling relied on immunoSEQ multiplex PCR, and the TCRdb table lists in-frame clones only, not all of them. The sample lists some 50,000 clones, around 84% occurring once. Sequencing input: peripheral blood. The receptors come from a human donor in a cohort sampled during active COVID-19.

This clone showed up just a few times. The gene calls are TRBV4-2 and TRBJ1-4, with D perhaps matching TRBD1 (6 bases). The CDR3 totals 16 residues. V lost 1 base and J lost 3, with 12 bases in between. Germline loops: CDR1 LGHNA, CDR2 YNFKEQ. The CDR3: CASSQGGNRANEKLFF. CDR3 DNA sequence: TGTGCCAGCAGCCAAGGGGGGAACAGGGCTAATGAAAAACTGTTTTTT.

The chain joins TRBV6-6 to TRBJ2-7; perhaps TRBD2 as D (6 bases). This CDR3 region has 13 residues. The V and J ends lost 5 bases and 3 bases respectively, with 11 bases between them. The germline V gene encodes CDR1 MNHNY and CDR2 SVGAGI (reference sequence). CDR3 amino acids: CASSTGTLYEQYF. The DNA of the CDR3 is TGTGCCAGCAGTACGGGGACTCTCTACGAGCAGTACTTC.

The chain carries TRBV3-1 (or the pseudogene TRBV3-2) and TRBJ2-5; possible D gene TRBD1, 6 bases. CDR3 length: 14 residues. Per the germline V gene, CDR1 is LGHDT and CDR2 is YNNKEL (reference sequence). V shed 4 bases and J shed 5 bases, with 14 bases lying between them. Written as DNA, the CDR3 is TGTGCCAGCAGCCGTGGCAGGGGTTACGAGACCCAGTACTTC. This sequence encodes CASSRGRGYETQYF.

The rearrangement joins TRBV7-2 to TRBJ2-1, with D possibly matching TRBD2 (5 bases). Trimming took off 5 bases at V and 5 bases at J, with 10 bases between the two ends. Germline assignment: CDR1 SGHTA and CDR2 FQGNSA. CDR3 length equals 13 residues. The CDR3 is CASSRGAHNEQFF. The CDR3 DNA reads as TGTGCCAGCAGCCGGGGTGCTCACAATGAGCAGTTCTTC.

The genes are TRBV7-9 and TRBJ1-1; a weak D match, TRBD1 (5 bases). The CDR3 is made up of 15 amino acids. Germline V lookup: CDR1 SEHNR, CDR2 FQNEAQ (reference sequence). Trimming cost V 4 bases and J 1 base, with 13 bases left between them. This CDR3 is CASSSRQGPNTEAFF. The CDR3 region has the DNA TGTGCCAGCAGCTCCCGGCAGGGCCCGAACACTGAAGCTTTCTTT.

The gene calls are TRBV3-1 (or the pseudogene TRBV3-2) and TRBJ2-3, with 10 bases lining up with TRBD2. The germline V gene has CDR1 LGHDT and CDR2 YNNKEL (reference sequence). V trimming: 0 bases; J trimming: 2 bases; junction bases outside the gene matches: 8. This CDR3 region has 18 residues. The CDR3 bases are TGTGCCAGCAGCCAAGATATAAAGGGACTAGCGACCACAGATACGCAGTATTTT. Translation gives CASSQDIKGLATTDTQYF.

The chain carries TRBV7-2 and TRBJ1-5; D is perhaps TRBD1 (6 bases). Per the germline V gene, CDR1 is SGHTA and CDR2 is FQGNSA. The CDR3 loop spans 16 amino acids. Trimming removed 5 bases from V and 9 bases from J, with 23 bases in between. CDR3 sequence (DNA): TGTGCCAGCAGCCCTTCTTGGGGGGGGCCCTTGGTGCCCCAGCATTTT. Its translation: CASSPSWGGPLVPQHF.

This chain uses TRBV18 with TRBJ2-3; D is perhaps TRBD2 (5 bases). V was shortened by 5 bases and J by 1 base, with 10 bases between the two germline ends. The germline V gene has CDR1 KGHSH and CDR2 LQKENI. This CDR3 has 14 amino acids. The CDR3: CASSNGAGTDTQYF. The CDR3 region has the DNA TGTGCCAGCTCAAATGGAGCGGGCACAGATACGCAGTATTTT.

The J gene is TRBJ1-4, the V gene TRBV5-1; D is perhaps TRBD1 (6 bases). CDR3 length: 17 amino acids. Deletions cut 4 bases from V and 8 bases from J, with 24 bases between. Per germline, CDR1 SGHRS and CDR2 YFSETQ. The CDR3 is CASSPGTTGGAEEKLFF. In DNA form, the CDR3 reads TGCGCCAGCAGCCCTGGGACTACGGGGGGCGCGGAAGAAAAACTGTTTTTT.

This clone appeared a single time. The CDR3 DNA reads TGCGCCAGCAGCCAAGATCAGGGGGCTGGTGGAAACACCATATATTTT. Translation: CASSQDQGAGGNTIYF. The chain recombines TRBV4-3 with TRBJ1-3; 8 bases fit TRBD1. The ends lost 0 bases at V and 3 bases at J; junction bases unmatched: 4. CDR3 length: 16 amino acids. The V gene's germline CDR1 is LGHNA and CDR2 YSLEER.

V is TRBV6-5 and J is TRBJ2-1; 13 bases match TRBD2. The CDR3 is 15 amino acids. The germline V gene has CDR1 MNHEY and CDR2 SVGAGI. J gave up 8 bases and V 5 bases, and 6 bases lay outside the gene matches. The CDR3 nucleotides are TGTGCCAGCAGTAGGACTAGCGGGAGTTTCTATGAGCAGTTCTTC. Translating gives CASSRTSGSFYEQFF.

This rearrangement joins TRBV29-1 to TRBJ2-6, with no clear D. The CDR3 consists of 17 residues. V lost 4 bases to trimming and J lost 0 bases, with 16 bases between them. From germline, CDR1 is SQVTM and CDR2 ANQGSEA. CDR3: CSVGGGSLGSGANVLTF. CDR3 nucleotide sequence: TGCAGCGTTGGTGGTGGTAGTCTAGGCTCTGGGGCCAACGTCCTGACTTTC.

The CDR3 loop is CASSPPPEASYYGYTF. The CDR3 DNA reads TGTGCCAGCTCACCCCCCCCGGAGGCCTCCTACTATGGCTACACCTTC. This chain links TRBV18 with TRBJ1-2; D not resolved. The V end lost 3 bases, the J end lost 3 bases, and 17 bases lay between the germline ends. This CDR3 has 16 amino acids. Germline assignment: CDR1 KGHSH and CDR2 LQKENI.

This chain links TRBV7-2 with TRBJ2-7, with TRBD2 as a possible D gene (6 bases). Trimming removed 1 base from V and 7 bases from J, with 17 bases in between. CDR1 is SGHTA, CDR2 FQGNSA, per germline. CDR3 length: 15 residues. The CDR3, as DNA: TGTGCCAGCAGCTTAGGGGGGGAAGGAAGGGAAGAGCAGTACTTC. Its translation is CASSLGGEGREEQYF.

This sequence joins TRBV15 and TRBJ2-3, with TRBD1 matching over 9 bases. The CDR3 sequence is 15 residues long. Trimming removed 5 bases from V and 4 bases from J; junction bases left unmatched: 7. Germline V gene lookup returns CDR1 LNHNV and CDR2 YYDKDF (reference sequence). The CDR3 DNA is TGTGCCACCAGCCCTTGGGGACAGGGCCCAGATACGCAGTATTTT. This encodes CATSPWGQGPDTQYF.

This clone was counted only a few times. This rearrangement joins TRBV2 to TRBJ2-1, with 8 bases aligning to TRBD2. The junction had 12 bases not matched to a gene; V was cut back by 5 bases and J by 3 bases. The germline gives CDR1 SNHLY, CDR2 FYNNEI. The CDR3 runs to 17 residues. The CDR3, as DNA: TGTGCCAGCAGTTTAGGACGTAGCGGGGATCGCTACAATGAGCAGTTCTTC. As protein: CASSLGRSGDRYNEQFF.

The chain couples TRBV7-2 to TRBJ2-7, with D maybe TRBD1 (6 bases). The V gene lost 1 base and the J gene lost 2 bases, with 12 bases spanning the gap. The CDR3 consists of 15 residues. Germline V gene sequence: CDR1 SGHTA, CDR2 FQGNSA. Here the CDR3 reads CASSLGVDRTYEQYF. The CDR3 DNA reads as TGTGCCAGCAGCTTAGGGGTCGACAGGACCTACGAGCAGTACTTC.

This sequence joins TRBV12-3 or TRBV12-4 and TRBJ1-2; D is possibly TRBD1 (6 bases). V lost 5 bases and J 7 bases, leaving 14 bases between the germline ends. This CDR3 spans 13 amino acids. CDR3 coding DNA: TGTGCCAGCAGTCGGGGGGCGGCGGGTGGCTACACCTTC. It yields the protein CASSRGAAGGYTF.

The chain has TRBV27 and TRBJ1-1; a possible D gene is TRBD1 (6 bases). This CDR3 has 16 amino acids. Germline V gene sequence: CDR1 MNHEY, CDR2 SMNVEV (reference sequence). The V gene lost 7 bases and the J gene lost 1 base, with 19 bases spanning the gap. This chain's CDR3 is CASNSGDGGGNTEAFF. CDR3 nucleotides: TGTGCCAGCAATTCAGGGGATGGGGGCGGGAACACTGAAGCTTTCTTT.

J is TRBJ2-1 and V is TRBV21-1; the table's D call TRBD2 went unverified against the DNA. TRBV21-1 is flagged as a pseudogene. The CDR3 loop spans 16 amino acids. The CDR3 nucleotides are TGTGCCAGCAGCAAAGCGCTAGTGTGCAGGGAGGATGAGCAGTTCTTC. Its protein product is CASSKALVCREDEQFF.

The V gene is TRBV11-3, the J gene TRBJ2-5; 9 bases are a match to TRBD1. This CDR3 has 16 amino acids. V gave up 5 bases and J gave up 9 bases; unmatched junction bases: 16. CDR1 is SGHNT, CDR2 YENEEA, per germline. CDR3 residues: CASSHGSIGTGKAQYF. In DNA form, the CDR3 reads TGTGCCAGCAGCCACGGATCCATAGGGACAGGGAAGGCCCAGTACTTC.

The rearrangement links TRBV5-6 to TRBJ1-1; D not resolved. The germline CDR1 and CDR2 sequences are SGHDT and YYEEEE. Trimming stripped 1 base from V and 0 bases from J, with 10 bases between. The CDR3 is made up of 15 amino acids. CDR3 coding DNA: TGTGCCAGCAGCTTGCGGGGTAGAGTGAACACTGAAGCTTTCTTT. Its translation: CASSLRGRVNTEAFF.

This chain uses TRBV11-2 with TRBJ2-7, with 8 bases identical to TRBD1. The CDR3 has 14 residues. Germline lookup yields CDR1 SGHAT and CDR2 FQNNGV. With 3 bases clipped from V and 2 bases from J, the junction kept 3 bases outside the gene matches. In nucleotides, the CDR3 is TGTGCCAGCAGCTTCGGACAGGGCCCCTACGAGCAGTACTTC. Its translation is CASSFGQGPYEQYF.

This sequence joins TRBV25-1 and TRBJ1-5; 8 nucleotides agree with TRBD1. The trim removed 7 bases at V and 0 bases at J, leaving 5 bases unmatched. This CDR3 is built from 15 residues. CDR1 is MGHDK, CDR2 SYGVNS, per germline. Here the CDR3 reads CASIGTGPSNQPQHF. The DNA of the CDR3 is TGTGCCAGCATCGGGACAGGCCCTAGCAATCAGCCCCAGCATTTT.

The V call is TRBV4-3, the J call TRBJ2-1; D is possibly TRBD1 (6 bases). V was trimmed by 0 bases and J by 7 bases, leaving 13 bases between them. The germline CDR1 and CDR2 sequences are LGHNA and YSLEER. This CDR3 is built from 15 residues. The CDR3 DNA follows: TGCGCCAGCAGCCAAGATACAGGGTTAGGTAATGAGCAGTTCTTC. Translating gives CASSQDTGLGNEQFF.

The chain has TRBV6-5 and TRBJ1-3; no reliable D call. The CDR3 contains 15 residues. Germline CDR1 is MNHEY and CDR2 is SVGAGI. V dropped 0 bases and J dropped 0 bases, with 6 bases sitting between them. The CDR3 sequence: CASSYSTLSGNTIYF. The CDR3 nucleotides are TGTGCCAGCAGTTACTCGACTCTCTCTGGAAACACCATATATTTT.

The CDR3 DNA sequence: TGTGCCAGCAGCGTAGATGGCACCACTGAAGCTTTCTTT. Its protein product is CASSVDGTTEAFF. The V and J genes are TRBV9 and TRBJ1-1; D remains ambiguous. V gave up 0 bases and J gave up 4 bases, with 7 bases separating them. The CDR3 runs to 13 residues. Per germline, CDR1 SGDLS and CDR2 YYNGEE.

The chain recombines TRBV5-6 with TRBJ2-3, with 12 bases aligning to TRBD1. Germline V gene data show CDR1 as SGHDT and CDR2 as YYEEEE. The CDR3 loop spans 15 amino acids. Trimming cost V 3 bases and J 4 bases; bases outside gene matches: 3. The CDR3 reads CASSSGQGASDTQYF. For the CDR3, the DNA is TGTGCCAGCAGCTCGGGACAGGGGGCGTCAGATACGCAGTATTTT. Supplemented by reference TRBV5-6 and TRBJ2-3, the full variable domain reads DAGVTQSPTHLIKTRGQQVTLRCSPKSGHDTVSWYQQALGQGPQFIFQYYEEEERQRGNFPDRFSGHQFPNYSSELNVNALLLGDSALYLCASSSGQGASDTQYFGPGTRLTVL.

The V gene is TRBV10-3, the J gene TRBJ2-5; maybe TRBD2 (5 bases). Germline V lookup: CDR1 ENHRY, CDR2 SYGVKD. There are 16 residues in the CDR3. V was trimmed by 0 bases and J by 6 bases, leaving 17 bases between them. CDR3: CAISESAPPRDQTQYF. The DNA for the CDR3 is TGTGCCATCAGTGAGTCGGCGCCTCCCCGGGATCAGACCCAGTACTTC.

CDR3 DNA: TGTGCCAGCAGTTATGACAGGGGTCAGCCCCAGCATTTT. It codes for CASSYDRGQPQHF. The chain couples TRBV6-4 to TRBJ1-5; 8 nucleotides line up with TRBD1. From germline, CDR1 is MRHNA and CDR2 SNTAGT. CDR3 length equals 13 residues. V trimming: 5 bases; J trimming: 6 bases; junction bases outside the gene matches: 3.